A single sample is the source of the 3 T cell receptor beta chains below, sequenced in a study of T cells in Graves' hyperthyroidism and ophthalmopathy. The source material, RNA transcripts, was used to amplify TCR beta CDR3 regions. HTBI primers were used for first-round RT-PCR of the TCR CDR3. Each CDR3 protein is one row after TCRdb ran MiXCR on the multiplex PCR reads. The data contain hundreds of thousands of distinct CDR3 sequences, around 46% of them singletons. The sequenced sample was peripheral blood or thyroid tissue (not recorded which). Every receptor here comes from a woman younger than 35 with Graves' hyperthyroidism.

The chain recombines TRBV19 with TRBJ1-2, with TRBD1 matching 7 bases. The germline V gene encodes CDR1 LNHDA and CDR2 SQIVND (reference sequence). The trim removed 8 bases at V and 7 bases at J, leaving 10 bases unmatched. This CDR3 is 13 amino acids long. Here the CDR3 DNA reads TGTGCCAGTGGCCCCGACAGGGACGGTGGCTACACCTTC. Translation: CASGPDRDGGYTF.

In the case of this clonotype: A read error is possible here, since a much larger clone lies one base away. This sequence joins TRBV25-1 and TRBJ1-1, with D perhaps matching TRBD1 (5 bases). Germline CDR1 is MGHDK and CDR2 is SYGVNS. The CDR3 extends over 11 amino acids. The CDR3 DNA is TGTGCCCTCGGGGAGGGGCCTGAAACTTTCTTT. Translating it yields CALGEGPETFF.

Comment on this clonotype: A much larger clone differs by one base, so this may be a read error. The chain joins TRBV24-1 to TRBJ1-2, with TRBD1 as a possible D gene (6 bases). Trimming took 11 bases from V and 8 from J, leaving 17 bases between them. The CDR3 consists of 12 residues. Germline CDR1 is KGHDR and CDR2 is SFDVKD. CDR3 loop: CASSASGEGYTF. CDR3 sequence (DNA): TGTGCCAGCAGCGCCTCAGGGGAAGGCTACACCTTC.